The 32 T cell receptor beta chains listed next were all sequenced from one sample in a study of vaccination effects on CD4 cells after COVID-19. The repertoire was sequenced with immunoSEQ multiplex PCR; TCRdb's copy has only in-frame clones and lacks some. The sample holds 35,000 to 55,000 clones; just over 75% are singletons and the top ten take 10% to 13%. Peptide-pool stimulation followed by sequencing identified expanded antigen-specific CD4+ clonotypes in the ViraFEST assay. At the end of 10 days of culture, CD4+ T cells were isolated. Vaccinated participants had no history of SARS-CoV-2 infection and tested negative for nucleocapsid antibodies. Their cognate antigens are unknown. Material: CD4+ T cells from PBMCs cultured with SARS-CoV-2 spike peptides, obtained before COVID-19 vaccination. The origin of the receptors is a human donor who received a COVID-19 vaccine.

The CDR3 nucleotides are TGTGCCAGCTCACCAAGAGGGGCGGAGAACACCGGGGAGCTGTTTTTT. Protein product: CASSPRGAENTGELFF. This chain joins TRBV18 and TRBJ2-2, with D tentatively TRBD1 or TRBD2 (5 bases each). Trimming shortened V by 2 bases and J by 1 base, and 11 bases separated the two germline ends. Germline loops: CDR1 KGHSH, CDR2 LQKENI. CDR3 size: 16 residues.

V is TRBV9 and J is TRBJ2-3; 14 bases map to TRBD2. The CDR3 covers 18 residues. The V gene end was trimmed by 4 bases and the J gene end by 2 bases; junction bases not matched to a gene: 9. Germline CDR1 is SGDLS and CDR2 is YYNGEE. CDR3 loop: CASSTGLAGAAYTDTQYF. The CDR3 DNA sequence: TGTGCCAGCAGCACGGGACTAGCGGGGGCCGCCTACACAGATACGCAGTATTTT.

The chain combines TRBV4-1 with TRBJ2-3; the D gene is possibly TRBD1 (5 bases). The germline V gene has CDR1 MGHRA and CDR2 YSYEKL. The CDR3 consists of 15 residues. The V end lost 1 base, the J end lost 7 bases, and 15 bases lay between the germline ends. CDR3: CASSQAALGRNTQYF. CDR3 nucleotides: TGCGCCAGCAGCCAAGCTGCCCTGGGGCGGAATACGCAGTATTTT.

This clone has more than one count but fewer than ten. The chain carries TRBV2 and TRBJ2-1; tentatively, D is TRBD2 (5 bases). With 3 bases removed from V and 6 bases from J, the gap between germline ends came to 9 bases. The CDR3 sequence is 13 residues long. The germline CDR1 and CDR2 sequences are SNHLY and FYNNEI. The CDR3 region has the DNA TGTGCCAGCAGTGATTTGGGGAGCAATGAGCAGTTCTTC. This sequence encodes CASSDLGSNEQFF.

The rearrangement links TRBV7-3 to TRBJ2-1; D may be TRBD2 (5 bases). Germline V gene sequence: CDR1 SGHTA, CDR2 FQGTGA. Trimming cost V 5 bases and J 8 bases, with 19 bases left between them. This CDR3 comprises 15 residues. Written as DNA, the CDR3 is TGTGCCAGCAGCCCAAGAGGAGGATTTCGGGATGAGCAGTTCTTC. Its protein is CASSPRGGFRDEQFF.

This chain uses TRBV7-2 with TRBJ1-1; D remains ambiguous. V was cut by 3 bases and J by 3 bases, with 5 bases left in between. This CDR3 comprises 12 residues. Germline loops: CDR1 SGHTA, CDR2 FQGNSA. In DNA, the CDR3 is TGTGCCAGCAGCTTGGGATACACTGAAGCTTTCTTT. The encoded protein is CASSLGYTEAFF.

The sample holds a few counts of this clone. The chain is built from TRBV5-6 and TRBJ2-1, with D possibly being TRBD1 (5 bases). Trimming pared 4 bases from V and 8 bases from J, leaving 13 bases between. Germline V gives CDR1 SGHDT, CDR2 YYEEEE. CDR3 length: 13 amino acids. This CDR3 reads CASSHRRVYEQFF. The DNA for the CDR3 is TGTGCCAGCAGCCACCGCAGGGTTTATGAGCAGTTCTTC.

V usage is TRBV5-1 and J usage is TRBJ2-2; D is perhaps TRBD2 (5 bases). CDR1 is SGHRS and CDR2 is YFSETQ in the germline V gene. Trimming pared 4 bases from V and 0 bases from J, leaving 13 bases between. This CDR3 comprises 16 residues. The CDR3 coding sequence is TGCGCCAGCAGCATCCTCTCGGGGACGAACACCGGGGAGCTGTTTTTT. Translated, it gives CASSILSGTNTGELFF. The whole variable domain, filled in from reference TRBV5-1 and TRBJ2-2, reads KAGVTQTPRYLIKTRGQQVTLSCSPISGHRSVSWYQQTPGQGLQFLFEYFSETQRNKGNFPGRFSGRQFSNSRSEMNVSTLELGDSALYLCASSILSGTNTGELFFGEGSRLTVL.

CDR3 DNA: TGTGCCAGCAGCCGAGGGACACCAGAGACCCAGTACTTC. Translating gives CASSRGTPETQYF. This chain connects TRBV11-2 to TRBJ2-5; possible D gene TRBD1, 6 bases. Per the germline V gene, CDR1 is SGHAT and CDR2 is FQNNGV. The length of the CDR3 is 13 residues. V lost 5 bases and J 4 bases, leaving 11 bases between the germline ends.

J is TRBJ2-2 and V is TRBV3-1 (or the pseudogene TRBV3-2); TRBD2 matches at 9 bases. CDR1 is LGHDT, CDR2 YNNKEL, per germline (reference sequence). The J segment lost 7 bases and the V segment lost 4 bases, leaving 16 bases of the junction unmatched. This CDR3 has 18 residues. CDR3 coding DNA: TGTGCCAGCAGCCGCCGACCGCGGGGGGGCAGGAGTTACGGGGAGCTGTTTTTT. It translates to CASSRRPRGGRSYGELFF.

There are a few counts of this clone. This chain connects TRBV14 to TRBJ2-1; TRBD1 matches at 9 bases. The CDR3 has 15 residues. Germline V gives CDR1 SGHDN, CDR2 FVKESK. V shed 2 bases, J shed 5 bases, and the junction held 4 bases outside the gene matches. The CDR3 DNA reads as TGTGCCAGCAGCCAACCCGGGACAGGGAACAATGAGCAGTTCTTC. Its translation is CASSQPGTGNNEQFF.

The CDR3 region is CSVSTGSDYGYTF. CDR3 nucleotide sequence: TGCAGCGTTTCGACAGGGTCGGACTATGGCTACACCTTC. This rearrangement joins TRBV29-1 to TRBJ1-2, with 7 nucleotides matching TRBD1. The J segment lost 3 bases and the V segment lost 5 bases, leaving 6 bases of the junction unmatched. The germline V gene has CDR1 SQVTM and CDR2 ANQGSEA. The CDR3 contains 13 residues. Complete variable domain (other parts from reference TRBV29-1 and TRBJ1-2): SAVISQKPSRDICQRGTSLTIQCQVDSQVTMMFWYRQQPGQSLTLIATANQGSEATYESGFVIDKFPISRPNLTFSTLTVSNMSPEDSSIYLCSVSTGSDYGYTFGSGTRLTVV.

The J gene is TRBJ2-5, the V gene TRBV6-2 or TRBV6-3, with D perhaps TRBD1 or TRBD2 (7 bases each). The germline V gene encodes CDR1 MNHEY and CDR2 SVGEGT. Trimming left V 2 bases short and J 5 bases short, with 21 bases between. The CDR3 consists of 17 residues. The CDR3 here is CASSYQLGQGGEETQYF. The CDR3 DNA reads as TGTGCCAGCAGTTACCAGCTGGGGCAGGGGGGGGAGGAGACCCAGTACTTC.

The chain couples TRBV24-1 to TRBJ2-1; 7 bases match TRBD1. Germline CDR1 is KGHDR and CDR2 is SFDVKD. Germline trimming cut 1 base from V and 5 bases from J; bases unmatched to any gene: 13. The CDR3 is 18 amino acids. The CDR3 DNA sequence: TGTGCCACCAGTGATTTTGGCCCCCGTGGACAGGATGACAATGAGCAGTTCTTC. Residues: CATSDFGPRGQDDNEQFF.

This clone was counted between two and nine times. This sequence joins TRBV7-3 and TRBJ1-1, with D maybe TRBD1 (6 bases). This CDR3 comprises 16 residues. Between the trimmed V and J ends, which lost 4 bases and 6 bases, there was a span of 21 bases. Germline V gene data show CDR1 as SGHTA and CDR2 as FQGTGA. CDR3: CASSSAGTKVGAEAFF. The CDR3 DNA reads TGTGCCAGCAGCTCGGCCGGGACAAAGGTGGGAGCTGAAGCTTTCTTT.

The table lists this clone with a count of one. The chain is built from TRBV4-1 and TRBJ2-1; D gene uncertain. The length of the CDR3 is 15 residues. V was clipped by 3 bases and J by 5 bases, with 14 bases between them. CDR1 is MGHRA, CDR2 YSYEKL, per germline. The CDR3 DNA reads as TGCGCCAGCAGCCAGGGTAGGTCAGGTAACAATGAGCAGTTCTTC. It codes for CASSQGRSGNNEQFF.

This clone was seen a few times. V gene TRBV30 combines with J gene TRBJ1-1; D remains ambiguous. The CDR3 runs 13 residues. The V and J ends lost 1 base and 5 bases respectively, with 11 bases between them. CDR1 is GTSNPN, CDR2 SVGIG, per germline (reference sequence). This CDR3 reads CAWSDREETEAFF. CDR3 nucleotides: TGTGCCTGGAGTGACCGGGAGGAAACTGAAGCTTTCTTT.

This chain joins TRBV7-2 and TRBJ2-5; D gene uncertain. Trimming left V 0 bases short and J 4 bases short, with 9 bases between. In germline, CDR1 is SGHTA, CDR2 FQGNSA. The CDR3 covers 14 residues. CDR3 DNA sequence: TGTGCCAGCAGCTTAGCGGGAATGGGAGAGACCCAGTACTTC. This codes for CASSLAGMGETQYF.

V usage is TRBV7-9 and J usage is TRBJ2-5; 8 bases map to TRBD2. Trimming cost V 5 bases and J 5 bases; bases outside gene matches: 16. The CDR3 has 17 amino acids. The germline V gene encodes CDR1 SEHNR and CDR2 FQNEAQ (reference sequence). CDR3 sequence reads: CASSLSTGLGSWETQYF. The DNA of the CDR3 is TGTGCCAGCAGCCTTAGTACGGGACTAGGCTCTTGGGAGACCCAGTACTTC.

The V gene is TRBV4-1, the J gene TRBJ1-5; TRBD1 might be the D (5 bases). The CDR3 contains 16 residues. The V end was cut by 0 bases, the J end by 2 bases, with 11 bases between. Germline-derived CDR1 and CDR2 are MGHRA and YSYEKL. Written as DNA, the CDR3 is TGCGCCAGCAGCCAAGAGGGGCAGGGAGGCAATCAGCCCCAGCATTTT. Amino acid sequence: CASSQEGQGGNQPQHF.

The CDR3 DNA reads TGTGCCAGCAGCTTAGCGCGGCCAGGGTGGAACACTGAAGCTTTCTTT. Its protein product is CASSLARPGWNTEAFF. The chain combines TRBV7-8 with TRBJ1-1; D is possibly TRBD1 (5 bases). V was shortened by 0 bases and J by 1 base, with 12 bases between the two germline ends. The CDR3 consists of 16 residues. Looked up from germline, CDR1 is SGHVS and CDR2 is FQNEAQ.

The V call is TRBV5-4, the J call TRBJ2-5, with no clear D. This CDR3 is built from 14 residues. Trimming took 0 bases from V and 2 from J, leaving 8 bases between them. CDR1 is SGHNT and CDR2 is YYREEE in the germline V gene (reference sequence). CDR3 amino acids: CASSLGAAQETQYF. The DNA for the CDR3 is TGTGCCAGCAGCTTGGGGGCAGCGCAAGAGACCCAGTACTTC.

V gene TRBV5-1 combines with J gene TRBJ2-3, with TRBD1 identical over 10 bases. The CDR3 runs 17 residues. J lost 3 bases, V lost 0 bases, and 7 bases had no gene match. CDR1 SGHRS and CDR2 YFSETQ come from the germline V gene. CDR3 in amino acids: CASSLAGQGVPTDTQYF. In DNA form, the CDR3 reads TGCGCCAGCAGCTTGGCCGGACAGGGGGTACCAACAGATACGCAGTATTTT.

This chain links TRBV20-1 with TRBJ2-7, with TRBD1 as a possible D gene (5 bases). Trimming took off 3 bases at V and 4 bases at J, with 16 bases between the two ends. The CDR3 extends over 14 amino acids. From germline, CDR1 is DFQATT and CDR2 SNEGSKA (reference sequence). Here the CDR3 reads CSASNGLGLYEQYV. In nucleotides, the CDR3 is TGCAGTGCTAGTAATGGGTTGGGGCTTTACGAGCAGTACGTC.

V is TRBV25-1 and J is TRBJ2-1; D is possibly TRBD1 or TRBD2 (6 bases each). The CDR3 is 16 residues long. V was cut by 3 bases and J by 4 bases, with 16 bases left in between. The germline CDR1 and CDR2 sequences are MGHDK and SYGVNS. For the CDR3, the DNA is TGTGCCAGCAGTGATTTGTCGGGGGCGAATTACAATGAGCAGTTCTTC. Its protein is CASSDLSGANYNEQFF.

This rearrangement joins TRBV6-6 to TRBJ1-5; 8 bases match TRBD1. V gave up 5 bases and J gave up 0 bases; unmatched junction bases: 9. CDR3 size: 17 residues. Germline values: CDR1 MNHNY, CDR2 SVGAGI (reference sequence). The CDR3 sequence: CASSPPGQAYSNQPQHF. In nucleotides, the CDR3 is TGTGCCAGCAGTCCGCCGGGACAGGCCTATAGCAATCAGCCCCAGCATTTT.

The chain uses TRBV20-1 and TRBJ1-4, with no clear D. Trimming took 6 bases from V and 7 from J, leaving 9 bases between them. Per the germline V gene, CDR1 is DFQATT and CDR2 is SNEGSKA (reference sequence). This CDR3 has 11 amino acids. The CDR3 nucleotides are TGCAGTGCGACCAAGGGTGAAAAACTGTTTTTT. It is translated as CSATKGEKLFF.

The genes are TRBV7-2 and TRBJ2-3; 8 nucleotides line up with TRBD2. The V gene's germline CDR1 is SGHTA and CDR2 FQGNSA. The CDR3 contains 17 residues. CDR3 sequence reads: CASANGLAGFSTDTQYF. CDR3 coding DNA: TGTGCGAGTGCGAACGGGCTAGCGGGTTTTAGCACAGATACGCAGTATTTT.

The rearrangement uses TRBV6-5 and TRBJ1-3; D gene unclear. CDR3 length equals 16 residues. CDR1 is MNHEY, CDR2 SVGAGI, per germline. V was clipped by 4 bases and J by 0 bases, with 13 bases between them. The CDR3, as DNA: TGTGCCAGCAGTTCCCGAAGAGTAAGCTCTGGAAACACCATATATTTT. The encoded protein is CASSSRRVSSGNTIYF.

The rearrangement joins TRBV20-1 to TRBJ2-5; maybe TRBD1 (6 bases). Germline lookup yields CDR1 DFQATT and CDR2 SNEGSKA (reference sequence). The V end lost 4 bases, the J end lost 4 bases, and 7 bases lay between the germline ends. This CDR3 spans 11 amino acids. CDR3 amino acids: CSAKGGETQYF. The CDR3 nucleotides are TGCAGTGCTAAAGGGGGAGAGACCCAGTACTTC.

This chain links TRBV6-5 with TRBJ2-7, with no clear D. The CDR3 covers 14 residues. In germline, CDR1 is MNHEY, CDR2 SVGAGI. V was shortened by 0 bases and J by 0 bases, with 6 bases between the two germline ends. The DNA of the CDR3 is TGTGCCAGCAGTTACTCAAGGAGCTCCTACGAGCAGTACGTC. As protein: CASSYSRSSYEQYV.

The rearrangement uses TRBV6-5 and TRBJ2-3; D remains unclear. Per the germline V gene, CDR1 is MNHEY and CDR2 is SVGAGI. Trimming removed 0 bases at V and 6 bases at J, with 10 bases between. CDR3 length: 14 amino acids. CDR3 loop: CASSYSGNIDTQYF. CDR3 nucleotide sequence: TGTGCCAGCAGTTACTCAGGTAACATTGATACGCAGTATTTT.